This T cell receptor (beta chain) appears in the sequencing data of a study of CD8 T cells in ankylosing spondylitis. On this clonotype itself: Its antigen is currently unknown.

Using quantitative 5'-RACE with molecular barcodes, the authors made TCR beta libraries. MiXCR was run by TCRdb on the 5' RACE reads, yielding one entry per CDR3 protein. The data show about 500,000 distinct CDR3 sequences, more than 9.5% seen once. General observations from the study: Seven to nine highly homologous variants formed a TCR beta motif that appeared characteristic of ankylosing spondylitis blood. There were earlier reports of some motif variants in reactive arthritis synovial fluid and blood. Significant enrichment of disease-linked clones was reportedly seen in matched ankylosing spondylitis synovial fluid.

Looked up from germline, CDR1 is MGHDK and CDR2 is SYGVNS. The CDR3 runs to 16 residues. Unmatched junction bases numbered 8, after V lost 0 bases and J lost 6 bases. The clonotype was recovered from a male donor with ankylosing spondylitis. The J gene is TRBJ2-1, the V gene TRBV25-1; TRBD2 matches 7 bases. The specimen sequenced was blood, either unsorted or a sorted T cell fraction (not recorded which). The CDR3 sequence: CASSEYAGAVGNEQFF. In DNA form, the CDR3 reads TGTGCCAGCAGTGAATATGCGGGAGCCGTGGGCAATGAGCAGTTCTTC. Using reference TRBV25-1 and TRBJ2-1 for the parts outside the CDR3, the full variable domain is EADIYQTPRYLVIGTGKKITLECSQTMGHDKMYWYQQDPGMELHLIHYSYGVNSTEKGDLSSESTVSRIRTEHFPLTLESARPSHTSQYLCASSEYAGAVGNEQFFGPGTRLTVL.